This T cell receptor (beta chain) was captured by sequencing in a study of breast tumors, draining lymph nodes, adjacent tissues. This clonotype has ten or more counts. TCRdb re-called the multiplex PCR reads through MiXCR, storing one row per CDR3 protein. The repertoire consists of some 130,000 distinct CDR3 sequences, with 15% to 20% occurring once and the leading ten covering about 3.7%. Samples came from axillary lymph nodes draining the breast cancer. With 4 bases removed from V and 5 bases from J, the gap between germline ends came to 10 bases. The germline V gene encodes CDR1 SGHDT and CDR2 YYEEEE. The CDR3 runs to 12 residues.

The specimen sequenced was axillary lymph node tissue. This receptor was taken from a female donor with breast cancer. Some clones in this sample may be carry-over from other donors' samples. The V gene is TRBV5-6, the J gene TRBJ2-7; no clear D. CDR3 sequence: CASSRDWHEQYF. CDR3 nucleotide sequence: TGTGCCAGCAGCCGTGATTGGCACGAGCAGTACTTC.